A selection of T cell receptor beta chains follows, all from one sample in a study of blood T cell repertoires in COVID-19. TCRdb's copy holds only in-frame clones and misses some; the assay was immunoSEQ multiplex PCR. The sample shows about 300,000 clones, roughly 85% of them seen only once. Sequencing was done on a sample of PBMCs or T cells enriched from blood (not recorded which). The receptors shown here come from a woman aged 45 to 65 who had recovered from COVID-19. Each CDR3 is given with its conserved first and last residue. D genes are given only for firm matches. Rows may omit the clone size; those that give it use once, few, many or a size class.

>TRBD1|-|TRBJ1-2|TRBV7-9
CASSDETGNYGYTF
TGTGCCAGCAGCGATGAGACAGGGAACTATGGCTACACCTTC
>-|-|TRBJ2-1|TRBV19
CATTWGPNNEQFF
TGTGCCACCACATGGGGGCCCAACAATGAGCAGTTCTTC
>-|few|TRBJ2-1|TRBV7-2
CASSLESTGNEQFF
TGTGCCAGCAGCTTAGAGAGCACAGGGAATGAGCAGTTCTTC
>-|-|TRBJ2-2|TRBV2
CASLRQENTGELFF
TGTGCCAGCTTACGACAGGAGAACACCGGGGAGCTGTTTTTT
>-|-|TRBJ1-6|TRBV19
CASSIVGAGNSPLHF
TGTGCCAGTAGTATAGTGGGAGCAGGAAATTCACCCCTCCACTTT
>TRBD1|-|TRBJ2-7|TRBV18
CASSPADRGFHEQYF
TGTGCCAGCTCCCCAGCCGACAGGGGGTTCCACGAGCAGTACTTC
>-|-|TRBJ1-5|TRBV30
CAWSVRGRGGNQPQHF
TGTGCCTGGAGTGTTAGGGGAAGGGGTGGCAATCAGCCCCAGCATTTT
>TRBD1|-|TRBJ2-7|TRBV5-1
CASSGTGEQYF
TGCGCCAGCAGCGGGACAGGGGAGCAGTACTTC
>TRBD1|-|TRBJ1-6|TRBV7-2
CASSLGTGWNSPLHF
TGTGCCAGCAGCTTAGGGACAGGGTGGAATTCACCCCTCCACTTT
>-|-|TRBJ2-1|TRBV6-5
CASSYEESSYNEQFF
TGTGCCAGCAGTTACGAGGAAAGCTCCTACAATGAGCAGTTCTTC
>TRBD1|-|TRBJ1-4|TRBV6-1
CASSGAGTAEKLFF
TGTGCCAGCAGTGGGGCCGGGACAGCCGAAAAACTGTTTTTT
>TRBD2|-|TRBJ2-3|TRBV11-3
CASSPTSAGDTQYF
TGTGCCAGCAGCCCGACTAGCGCCGGAGATACGCAGTATTTT
>-|-|TRBJ2-7|TRBV7-2
CASSFRLYEQYF
TGTGCCAGCAGCTTCAGACTATACGAGCAGTACTTC
>-|-|TRBJ1-2|TRBV6-5
CASSPDTYGYTF
TGTGCCAGCAGCCCAGACACCTATGGCTACACCTTC
>-|-|TRBJ1-2|TRBV7-2
CASSLSPRANYGYTF
TGTGCCAGCAGCTTATCCCCCAGGGCGAACTATGGCTACACCTTC
>-|-|TRBJ2-3|TRBV27
CASSFYGDTRTDTQYF
TGTGCCAGCAGTTTTTATGGGGACACTCGCACAGATACGCAGTATTTT
>TRBD1|-|TRBJ2-1|TRBV10-3
CAIGRDRDRNEQFF
TGTGCCATCGGAAGGGACAGGGATCGGAATGAGCAGTTCTTC
>TRBD2|-|TRBJ2-5|TRBV9
CASSVIGLAGVGETQYF
TGTGCCAGCAGCGTAATCGGACTAGCGGGGGTTGGCGAGACCCAGTACTTC
>-|-|TRBJ2-2|TRBV4-3
CASSQGLYQRNTGELFF
TGCGCCAGCAGCCAAGGTCTCTACCAAAGGAACACCGGGGAGCTGTTTTTT
>TRBD1|once|TRBJ2-3|TRBV27
CASSRQGPDTQYF
TGTGCCAGCAGTAGACAGGGACCAGATACGCAGTATTTT
>-|-|TRBJ1-6|TRBV5-1
CASSFGRVGDNSPLHF
TGCGCCAGCAGCTTCGGCAGGGTAGGGGATAATTCACCCCTCCACTTT
>TRBD1|-|TRBJ1-2|TRBV27
CASKLDREDGYTF
TGTGCCAGCAAGCTGGACAGGGAGGATGGCTACACCTTC
>TRBD1|-|TRBJ1-2|TRBV6-5
CASSDTWTGNYGYTF
TGTGCCAGCAGCGATACCTGGACAGGAAACTATGGCTACACCTTC
>TRBD1|-|TRBJ2-3|TRBV19
CASSMGRDRGTDTQYF
TGTGCCAGTAGTATGGGCCGGGACAGAGGCACAGATACGCAGTATTTT
>TRBD2|-|TRBJ2-6|TRBV7-2
CASSWASGGSSGANVLTF
TGTGCCAGCAGCTGGGCTAGCGGGGGAAGCTCTGGGGCCAACGTCCTGACTTTC
>TRBD2|-|TRBJ2-3|TRBV30
CAWSPLAGGTDTQYF
TGTGCCTGGAGCCCACTAGCGGGAGGGACAGATACGCAGTATTTT
>-|-|TRBJ1-5|TRBV6-5
CASSTGRVTNQPQHF
TGTGCCAGCAGTACAGGTCGGGTTACAAATCAGCCCCAGCATTTT
>TRBD1|-|TRBJ1-5|TRBV9
CASSAGQGAQPQHF
TGTGCCAGCAGCGCCGGACAGGGGGCGCAGCCCCAGCATTTT
>-|-|TRBJ1-2|TRBV6-5
CASRKQSQAGYTF
TGTGCCAGCAGGAAACAGTCCCAGGCAGGCTACACCTTC
>TRBD2|-|TRBJ2-3|TRBV30
CAWTRGAGNTDTQYF
TGTGCCTGGACCCGGGGAGCGGGAAACACAGATACGCAGTATTTT
>-|-|TRBJ2-1|TRBV18
CASSPWGGRNYNEQFF
TGTGCCAGCTCACCTTGGGGGGGCCGAAACTACAATGAGCAGTTCTTC
>-|once|TRBJ2-3|TRBV18
CASSLDWLRTDTQYF
TGTGCCAGCTCCCTCGACTGGCTACGCACAGATACGCAGTATTTT
>TRBD1|-|TRBJ2-7|TRBV6-5
CASSHKTGAIYEQYF
TGTGCCAGCAGTCACAAGACAGGGGCAATCTACGAGCAGTACTTC
>TRBD1|once|TRBJ1-2|TRBV5-6
CASSGSGGNYGYTF
TGTGCCAGCAGCGGGTCAGGGGGGAACTATGGCTACACCTTC
>-|-|TRBJ1-2|TRBV5-8
CAGRARGLLDGYTF
TGTGCCGGCAGGGCCCGGGGGTTGCTTGATGGCTACACCTTC
>TRBD1|-|TRBJ2-1|TRBV6-2/TRBV6-3
CASSYRTGVYNEQFF
TGTGCCAGCAGTTACAGGACAGGGGTTTACAATGAGCAGTTCTTC
>-|-|TRBJ1-1|TRBV5-1
CASSLGQRTEAFF
TGCGCCAGCAGCTTGGGACAGCGCACTGAAGCTTTCTTT
>TRBD2|-|TRBJ2-2|TRBV19
CASSDRTSYRTGELFF
TGTGCCAGTAGTGACCGGACTAGTTATCGCACCGGGGAGCTGTTTTTT
>TRBD1|-|TRBJ1-1|TRBV6-2/TRBV6-3
CASSPTGYEAFF
TGTGCCAGCAGTCCGACAGGGTATGAAGCTTTCTTT
>-|-|TRBJ2-1|TRBV7-3
CASSLTPSRGNEQFF
TGTGCCAGCAGCTTAACCCCGTCAAGGGGAAATGAGCAGTTCTTC
>-|few|TRBJ1-1|TRBV28
CASSLTQDLLAFF
TGTGCCAGCAGTTTAACCCAGGATTTGCTCGCTTTCTTT
>-|-|TRBJ1-6|TRBV19
CASRPGFNSPLHF
TGTGCCAGTCGGCCAGGGTTTAATTCACCCCTCCACTTT
>TRBD1|-|TRBJ1-1|TRBV5-1
CASSSRDRGGDTEAFF
TGCGCCAGCAGCTCACGGGACAGGGGAGGGGACACTGAAGCTTTCTTT
>TRBD1|-|TRBJ2-5|TRBV18
CASSPPETGGETQYF
TGTGCCAGCTCACCACCGGAAACAGGGGGCGAGACCCAGTACTTC
>TRBD2|-|TRBJ2-5|TRBV4-1
CASSQDRLAGETQYF
TGCGCCAGCAGCCAAGATAGGCTAGCGGGAGAGACCCAGTACTTC
>-|-|TRBJ2-3|TRBV2
CASILTHTDTQYF
TGTGCCAGCATACTCACCCACACAGATACGCAGTATTTT
>TRBD1|-|TRBJ1-1|TRBV24-1
CATSDATGGYTEAFF
TGTGCCACCAGTGACGCGACAGGGGGATACACTGAAGCTTTCTTT
>-|-|TRBJ2-1|TRBV12-3/TRBV12-4
CASSSLNEQFF
TGTGCCAGCAGCTCCCTCAATGAGCAGTTCTTC